These 19 T cell receptor beta chains originate from one sample sequenced in a study of blood T cell repertoires in COVID-19. The table came from immunoSEQ multiplex PCR; TCRdb's copy has only in-frame clones and leaves some out. The profile shows 250,000 to 350,000 clones, 75% to 90% of them singletons. Material for sequencing was peripheral blood. The receptors originated from a woman in her sixties or seventies with COVID-19, enrolled during active disease.

This clone showed up just once. The gene calls are TRBV27 and TRBJ2-7; no clear D gene. Trimming removed 0 bases at V and 3 bases at J, with 9 bases between. Germline V gene lookup returns CDR1 MNHEY and CDR2 SMNVEV (reference sequence). The CDR3 has 14 amino acids. CDR3 amino acids: CASSLSGQDYEQYF. CDR3 bases: TGTGCCAGCAGTTTATCCGGCCAGGACTACGAGCAGTACTTC.

The V gene is TRBV29-1, the J gene TRBJ1-2; possible D gene TRBD1, 5 bases. CDR1 and CDR2 from the germline V gene are SQVTM and ANQGSEA. This CDR3 is built from 13 residues. V gave up 8 bases and J gave up 4 bases, with 17 bases separating them. The CDR3 DNA follows: TGCAGCACCAGACAGCCCCTTGGCTATGGCTACACCTTC. The encoded protein is CSTRQPLGYGYTF.

In the case of this clone: Within the sample, other DNA sequences also encode this same CDR3. This rearrangement joins TRBV5-1 to TRBJ1-4; TRBD1 might be the D (5 bases). Trimming removed 4 bases from V and 5 bases from J, with 12 bases in between. Germline V gene data show CDR1 as SGHRS and CDR2 as YFSETQ. The CDR3 has 14 residues. This CDR3 is CASSRDSSNEKLFF. CDR3 nucleotides: TGCGCCAGCAGCAGAGACAGCTCCAATGAAAAACTGTTTTTT.

This clone appeared a single time. This chain joins TRBV27 and TRBJ2-1; 11 nucleotides align to TRBD2. This CDR3 is 15 amino acids long. J gave up 5 bases and V 1 base, and 1 base lay outside the gene matches. CDR1 is MNHEY, CDR2 SMNVEV, per germline (reference sequence). The CDR3 spells CASSLYSGGDNEQFF. In DNA, the CDR3 is TGTGCCAGCAGTTTATATAGCGGGGGGGACAATGAGCAGTTCTTC.

DNA of the CDR3: TGTGCCAGCAGCTTAGCGTTCGGTGCTGCCGGAGGGAACGAGCAGTACTTC. It is translated as CASSLAFGAAGGNEQYF. The rearrangement links TRBV7-9 to TRBJ2-7; tentatively, D is TRBD2 (6 bases). With 0 bases removed from V and 5 bases from J, the gap between germline ends came to 20 bases. CDR1 and CDR2 from the germline V gene are SEHNR and FQNEAQ (reference sequence). The CDR3 covers 17 residues.

This clone showed up just once. The genes are TRBV3-1 (or the pseudogene TRBV3-2) and TRBJ1-5; 9 nucleotides align to TRBD1. CDR3 size: 17 residues. The germline V gene encodes CDR1 LGHDT and CDR2 YNNKEL (reference sequence). J was trimmed by 7 bases and V by 0 bases; bases with no gene match: 10. The CDR3 coding sequence is TGTGCCAGCAGCCAAGATTTAGGGACAGGGATCGGCCAGCCCCAGCATTTT. Translating gives CASSQDLGTGIGQPQHF.

The J gene is TRBJ2-1, the V gene TRBV29-1; 7 bases map to TRBD1. CDR1 SQVTM and CDR2 ANQGSEA come from the germline V gene. Trimming at V came to 7 bases and at J to 9 bases, leaving 12 bases not matched to a gene. This CDR3 contains 13 residues. The CDR3 DNA is TGCAGCGACGTCGACAGGGCGAACATTGAGCAGTTCTTC. This sequence encodes CSDVDRANIEQFF.

The rearrangement uses TRBV19 and TRBJ1-2; perhaps TRBD1 as D (6 bases). This CDR3 region has 12 residues. V was cut by 7 bases and J by 3 bases, with 9 bases left in between. Germline CDR1 and CDR2: LNHDA and SQIVND (reference sequence). Written as DNA, the CDR3 is TGTGCCAGTAAGGGGGATTACTATGGCTACACCTTC. Translated: CASKGDYYGYTF.

The chain joins TRBV19 to TRBJ1-1; tentative D call: TRBD1 (6 bases). The CDR3 totals 12 residues. Germline assignment: CDR1 LNHDA and CDR2 SQIVND (reference sequence). V lost 5 bases and J lost 7, with 11 bases in between. CDR3 nucleotides: TGTGCCAGTAGTGTGACAGGCGTTGAAGCTTTCTTT. It encodes CASSVTGVEAFF.

The genes are TRBV27 and TRBJ2-7; D is possibly TRBD1 (6 bases). Germline values: CDR1 MNHEY, CDR2 SMNVEV (reference sequence). CDR3 length: 16 residues. Trimming left V 2 bases short and J 7 bases short, with 21 bases between. The CDR3 is CASSLPTGHGKGEQYF. CDR3 in DNA: TGTGCCAGCAGTTTACCTACGGGACACGGAAAGGGGGAGCAGTACTTC.

This clone was observed a few times. The genes are TRBV19 and TRBJ2-7; TRBD2 agrees at 10 bases. Trimming removed 5 bases from V and 3 bases from J; junction bases left unmatched: 10. The CDR3 sequence is 16 residues long. Germline assignment: CDR1 LNHDA and CDR2 SQIVND (reference sequence). In DNA form, the CDR3 reads TGTGCCAGTAGTCGGAGCGGGGGGGAGCTCCTCTACGAGCAGTACTTC. It translates to CASSRSGGELLYEQYF.

The chain combines TRBV5-1 with TRBJ1-3; the match to TRBD1 covers 11 bases. CDR1 and CDR2 (germline): SGHRS, YFSETQ. Trimming removed 4 bases from V and 8 bases from J; junction bases left unmatched: 5. CDR3 length equals 14 residues. CDR3 sequence reads: CASSRTGGIDTIYF. The CDR3 DNA reads TGCGCCAGCAGCAGGACAGGGGGCATTGACACCATATATTTT. Full variable domain (outside the CDR3, taken from reference TRBV5-1 and TRBJ1-3): KAGVTQTPRYLIKTRGQQVTLSCSPISGHRSVSWYQQTPGQGLQFLFEYFSETQRNKGNFPGRFSGRQFSNSRSEMNVSTLELGDSALYLCASSRTGGIDTIYFGEGSWLTVV.

The rearrangement joins TRBV21-1 to TRBJ2-1; the table's D call TRBD2 went unverified against the DNA. TRBV21-1 is listed as a pseudogene. This CDR3 region has 14 residues. CDR3 in amino acids: CAQGAGEGYNEQFF. DNA for the CDR3: TGTGCCCAGGGAGCGGGGGAGGGCTACAATGAGCAGTTCTTC.

CDR3 nucleotides: TGTGCCAGCAGCTTAGAAGGGACTAGCGGGACCTCCTACGAGCAGTACTTC. Residues: CASSLEGTSGTSYEQYF. This chain joins TRBV11-2 and TRBJ2-7; 13 bases align to TRBD2. The CDR3 spans 17 residues. CDR1 and CDR2 from the germline V gene are SGHAT and FQNNGV. Losses at the gene ends were 0 bases for V and 0 bases for J; bases not matched to a gene: 2.

This clone was found once. The chain employs TRBV5-1 and TRBJ2-3; weak D call: TRBD2 (6 bases). CDR1 and CDR2 (germline): SGHRS, YFSETQ. The CDR3 spans 15 residues. Trimming stripped 0 bases from V and 6 bases from J, with 14 bases between. CDR3 protein: CASSLVANAGDTQYF. In DNA, the CDR3 is TGCGCCAGCAGCTTGGTTGCTAACGCGGGGGATACGCAGTATTTT.

The chain has TRBV7-2 and TRBJ1-3; 7 bases fit TRBD1. This CDR3 spans 14 amino acids. Germline V gene sequence: CDR1 SGHTA, CDR2 FQGNSA. Unmatched junction bases numbered 8, after V lost 4 bases and J lost 8 bases. The DNA of the CDR3 is TGTGCCAGCAGCTCAGCGACAGGGATGGACACCATATATTTT. It specifies CASSSATGMDTIYF.

The CDR3 here is CASTAGGADTQYF. The CDR3 DNA reads as TGTGCCAGCACCGCAGGAGGGGCAGATACGCAGTATTTT. The V call is TRBV9, the J call TRBJ2-3; D is perhaps TRBD2 (6 bases). Deletions cut 6 bases from V and 4 bases from J, with 12 bases between. The CDR3 contains 13 residues. Germline CDR1 SGDLS, CDR2 YYNGEE. The full variable domain, with the rest looked up from reference TRBV9 and TRBJ2-3, is DSGVTQTPKHLITATGQRVTLRCSPRSGDLSVYWYQQSLDQGLQFLIQYYNGEERAKGNILERFSAQQFPDLHSELNLSSLELGDSALYFCASTAGGADTQYFGPGTRLTVL.

The V call is TRBV20-1, the J call TRBJ1-2, with D uncertain. V was shortened by 3 bases and J by 5 bases, with 13 bases between the two germline ends. Germline assignment: CDR1 DFQATT and CDR2 SNEGSKA (reference sequence). CDR3 length equals 13 residues. CDR3 region: CSASNPGMYGYTF. The CDR3 DNA sequence: TGCAGTGCTAGTAACCCGGGAATGTATGGCTACACCTTC.

V is TRBV7-2 and J is TRBJ2-7; perhaps TRBD1 as D (5 bases). Germline values: CDR1 SGHTA, CDR2 FQGNSA. The CDR3 sequence is 16 residues long. Trimming pared 4 bases from V and 0 bases from J, leaving 16 bases between. CDR3 DNA sequence: TGTGCCAGCAGCTCCACGGACACGACTTTCTCCTACGAGCAGTACTTC. It encodes CASSSTDTTFSYEQYF.